Below, one TCR beta chain is given with its context. These data are taken from a study of blood T cell repertoires in COVID-19. Study summary: T cells, B-cell-depleted T cells, or PBMCs provided the cDNA or gDNA that served as material.

V dropped 6 bases and J dropped 2; count of bases not matched to a gene: 8. The CDR3 length is 15 residues. Germline values: CDR1 SNHLY, CDR2 FYNNEI. Here immunoSEQ multiplex PCR was the method, and the copy in TCRdb shows in-frame clones only, minus some. The data show a few hundred thousand clones, roughly 87% seen once. Sequencing input: peripheral blood. This sequence joins TRBV2 and TRBJ2-7, with TRBD2 matching 9 bases. This TCR was recovered from a woman aged 40 to 49 who had recovered from COVID-19. The CDR3: CASSKLAGEPYEQYV. In DNA form, the CDR3 reads TGTGCCAGCAGCAAATTAGCGGGAGAACCCTACGAGCAGTACGTC.